The rows below give T cell receptor beta chains drawn from one sample of a study of beta chain features in type 1 diabetes. Here immunoSEQ multiplex PCR was the method, and the copy in TCRdb shows in-frame clones only, minus some. The sample yields under 250,000 clones, around an eighth seen once. The material sequenced was naive CD4+ T cells from blood. These receptors all come from a woman between 40 and 55 years old in good health. CDR3s include the opening cysteine and the closing phenylalanine or tryptophan. The order of the fields is J gene, clone size, D gene, V gene, CDR3 DNA, CDR3 protein. A D gene is named only where the DNA matches it firmly. Size tells how often a clone was seen (once, few, many) or the class of an expanded clone, and some rows leave it out.

TRBJ1-2	NA	NA	TRBV27	TGTGCCAGCAGTTCAAAGGGGGACGGCTACACCTTC	CASSSKGDGYTF
TRBJ2-4	few	NA	TRBV7-2	TGTGCCAGCAGCACAGACCACAAAAACATTCAGTACTTC	CASSTDHKNIQYF
TRBJ2-5	few	TRBD1	TRBV10-3	TGTGCCACCGACAGGACAGGGATAGGGGAGACCCAGTACTTC	CATDRTGIGETQYF
TRBJ2-5	NA	TRBD2	TRBV6-5	TGTGCCAGCAGTTATTCGGGGGGTGGGACCCAGTACTTC	CASSYSGGGTQYF
TRBJ2-2	few	NA	TRBV27	TGTGCCAGCGGATCGGGGTTTAACACCGGGGAGCTGTTTTTT	CASGSGFNTGELFF
TRBJ1-3	few	NA	TRBV7-9	TGTGCCAGCAGCTTGAACGGGGGAAACACCATATATTTT	CASSLNGGNTIYF
TRBJ1-1	NA	TRBD1	TRBV29-1	TGCAGCGTCAACAGGGGGCGCGTCACTGAAGCTTTCTTT	CSVNRGRVTEAFF
TRBJ2-7	NA	TRBD1	TRBV9	TGTGCCAGCAGCGTAGGAGGACAGGGGGCTATGTACGAGCAGTACTTC	CASSVGGQGAMYEQYF
TRBJ1-5	NA	TRBD1	TRBV6-6	TGTGCCAGCAGTTACCGGGACAGGGTTAATCAGCCCCAGCATTTT	CASSYRDRVNQPQHF
TRBJ1-6	NA	TRBD1	TRBV6-1	TGTGCCATCAGTGAGTCCCCAGGTAGAGGGGGCTTTTCACCCCTCCACTTT	CAISESPGRGGFSPLHF